The clone carrying this T cell receptor (beta chain) was seen more than once but under ten times. Antigen unknown. TCRdb passed the RT-PCR reads through MiXCR, listing each CDR3 protein once. This sample has about 780,000 distinct CDR3 sequences; about 18% occur once, and the top ten carry 9.5% to 13%. This sample stems from a study of response to subunit inactivated influenza vaccine. Findings and limits, study-wide: The authors offered the suggestion that each seasonal influenza vaccination recruits few new T cells.

The source of this sequence is a man aged 45-65 years who received an inactivated influenza vaccine. The sample here was PBMCs from blood, taken around 5 days after vaccination.

This chain's CDR3 is CASGVLNTDTQYF. The CDR3 bases are TGCGCAAGCGGGGTGTTAAACACAGATACGCAGTATTTT. The rearrangement uses TRBV4-3 and TRBJ2-3; 7 bases are a match to TRBD2. The germline V gene encodes CDR1 LGHNA and CDR2 YSLEER. CDR3 length: 13 amino acids.